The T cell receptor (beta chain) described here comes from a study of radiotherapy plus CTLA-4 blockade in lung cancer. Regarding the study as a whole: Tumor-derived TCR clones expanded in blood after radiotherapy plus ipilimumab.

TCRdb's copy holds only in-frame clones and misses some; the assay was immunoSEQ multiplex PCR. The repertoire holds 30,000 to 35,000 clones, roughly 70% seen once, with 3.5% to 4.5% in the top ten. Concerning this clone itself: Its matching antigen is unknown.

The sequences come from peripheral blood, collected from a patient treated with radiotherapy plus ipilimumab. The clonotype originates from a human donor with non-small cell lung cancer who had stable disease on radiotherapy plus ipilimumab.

This CDR3 reads CASRGQGGGKLFF. The CDR3 nucleotides are TGTGCCAGCAGGGGACAGGGCGGCGGAAAACTGTTTTTT. This sequence joins TRBV2 and TRBJ1-4; TRBD1 matches at 9 bases. This CDR3 region has 13 residues. Germline V gene data show CDR1 as SNHLY and CDR2 as FYNNEI. J was trimmed by 10 bases and V by 6 bases; bases with no gene match: 6.